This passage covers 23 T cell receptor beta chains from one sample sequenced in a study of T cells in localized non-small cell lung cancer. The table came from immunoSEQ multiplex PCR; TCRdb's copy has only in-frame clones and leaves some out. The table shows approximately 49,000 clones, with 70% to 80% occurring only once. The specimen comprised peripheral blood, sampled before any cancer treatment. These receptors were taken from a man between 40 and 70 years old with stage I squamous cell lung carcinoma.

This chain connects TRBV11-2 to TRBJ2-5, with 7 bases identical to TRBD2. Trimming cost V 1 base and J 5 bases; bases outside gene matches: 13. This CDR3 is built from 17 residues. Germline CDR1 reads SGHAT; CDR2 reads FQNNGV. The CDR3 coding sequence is TGTGCCAGCAGCTTAGGGGACTACACCAATTCCGGGGAGACCCAGTACTTC. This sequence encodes CASSLGDYTNSGETQYF.

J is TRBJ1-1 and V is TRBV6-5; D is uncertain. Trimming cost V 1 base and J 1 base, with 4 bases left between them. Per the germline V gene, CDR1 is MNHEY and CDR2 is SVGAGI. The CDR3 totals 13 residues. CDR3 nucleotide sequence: TGTGCCAGCAGTTACTGGGAGAACACTGAAGCTTTCTTT. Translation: CASSYWENTEAFF.

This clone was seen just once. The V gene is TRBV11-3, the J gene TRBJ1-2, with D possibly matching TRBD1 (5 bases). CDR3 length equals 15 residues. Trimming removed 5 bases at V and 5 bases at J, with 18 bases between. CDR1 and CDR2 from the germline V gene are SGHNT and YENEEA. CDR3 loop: CASSADGALFYGYTF. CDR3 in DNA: TGTGCCAGCAGCGCAGACGGGGCTCTATTTTATGGCTACACCTTC.

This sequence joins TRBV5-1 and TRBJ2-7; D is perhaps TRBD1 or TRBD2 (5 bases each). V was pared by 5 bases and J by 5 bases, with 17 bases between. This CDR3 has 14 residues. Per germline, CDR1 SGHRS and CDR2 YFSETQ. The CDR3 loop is CASRPGTDSHEQYF. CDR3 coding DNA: TGCGCCAGCAGACCCGGGACGGATTCCCACGAGCAGTACTTC.

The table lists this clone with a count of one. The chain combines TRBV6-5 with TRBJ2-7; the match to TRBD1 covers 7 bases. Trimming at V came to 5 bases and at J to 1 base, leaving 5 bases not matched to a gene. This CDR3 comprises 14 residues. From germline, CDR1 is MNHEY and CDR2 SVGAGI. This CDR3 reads CASSPDRASYEQYF. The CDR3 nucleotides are TGTGCCAGCAGTCCTGACAGGGCATCCTACGAGCAGTACTTC.

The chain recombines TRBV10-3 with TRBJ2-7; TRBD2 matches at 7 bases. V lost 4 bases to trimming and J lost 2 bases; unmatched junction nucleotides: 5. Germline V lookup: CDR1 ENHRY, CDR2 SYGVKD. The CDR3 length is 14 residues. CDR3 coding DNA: TGTGCCATCAGTGCCAGCGGGGAGACCTACGAGCAGTACTTC. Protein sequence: CAISASGETYEQYF.

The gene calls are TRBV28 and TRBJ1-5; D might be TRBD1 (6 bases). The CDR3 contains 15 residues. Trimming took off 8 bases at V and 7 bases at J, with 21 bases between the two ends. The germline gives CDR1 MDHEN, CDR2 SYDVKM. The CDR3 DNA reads TGTGCCAGCTGCCCTTCCCCGGGGGCGAGGCAGCCCCAGCATTTT. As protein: CASCPSPGARQPQHF.

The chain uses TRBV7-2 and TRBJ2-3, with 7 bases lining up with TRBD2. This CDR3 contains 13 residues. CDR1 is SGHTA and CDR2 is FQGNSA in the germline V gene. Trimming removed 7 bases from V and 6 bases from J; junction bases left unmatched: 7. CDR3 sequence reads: CASTPLGGDTQYF. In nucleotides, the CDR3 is TGTGCCAGCACCCCTTTGGGGGGGGATACGCAGTATTTT.

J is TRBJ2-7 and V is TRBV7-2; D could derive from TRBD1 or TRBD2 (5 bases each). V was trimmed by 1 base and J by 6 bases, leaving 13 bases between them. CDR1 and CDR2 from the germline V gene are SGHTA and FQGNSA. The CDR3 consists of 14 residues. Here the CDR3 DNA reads TGTGCCAGCAGCTTAGATCGGGGCTCAAGCGAGCAGTACTTC. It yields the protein CASSLDRGSSEQYF.

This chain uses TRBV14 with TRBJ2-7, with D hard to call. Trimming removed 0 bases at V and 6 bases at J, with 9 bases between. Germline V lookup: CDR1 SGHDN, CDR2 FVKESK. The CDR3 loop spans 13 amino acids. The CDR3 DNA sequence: TGTGCCAGCAGCCAAGAGCTTAGGTCCGAGCAGTACTTC. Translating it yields CASSQELRSEQYF.

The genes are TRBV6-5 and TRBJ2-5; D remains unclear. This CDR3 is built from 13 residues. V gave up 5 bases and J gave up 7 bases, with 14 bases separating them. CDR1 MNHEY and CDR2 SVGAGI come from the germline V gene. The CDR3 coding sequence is TGTGCCAGCAGTCTCAAGGTGTTGGGGACCCAGTACTTC. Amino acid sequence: CASSLKVLGTQYF.

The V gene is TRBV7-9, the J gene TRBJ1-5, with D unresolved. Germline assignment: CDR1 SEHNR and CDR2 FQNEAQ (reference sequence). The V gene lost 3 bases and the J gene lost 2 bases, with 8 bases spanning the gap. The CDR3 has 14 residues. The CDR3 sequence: CASSLVGGNQPQHF. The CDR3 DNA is TGTGCCAGCAGCTTGGTAGGAGGCAATCAGCCCCAGCATTTT. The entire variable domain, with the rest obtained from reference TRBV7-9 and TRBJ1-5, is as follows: DTGVSQNPRHKITKRGQNVTFRCDPISEHNRLYWYRQTLGQGPEFLTYFQNEAQLEKSRLLSDRFSAERPKGSFSTLEIQRTEQGDSAMYLCASSLVGGNQPQHFGDGTRLSIL.

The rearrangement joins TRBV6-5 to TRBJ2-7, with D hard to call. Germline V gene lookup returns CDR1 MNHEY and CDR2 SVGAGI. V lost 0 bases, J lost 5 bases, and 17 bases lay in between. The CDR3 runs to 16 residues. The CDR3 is CASSYSSAPLFHEQYF. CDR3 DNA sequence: TGTGCCAGCAGTTACTCGAGCGCCCCCTTGTTTCACGAGCAGTACTTC.

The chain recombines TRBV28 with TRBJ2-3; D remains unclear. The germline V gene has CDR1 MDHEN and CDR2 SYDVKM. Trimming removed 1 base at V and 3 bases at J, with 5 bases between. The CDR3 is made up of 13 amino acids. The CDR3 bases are TGTGCCAGCAGTTTATTGCAGACAGATACGCAGTATTTT. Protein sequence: CASSLLQTDTQYF.

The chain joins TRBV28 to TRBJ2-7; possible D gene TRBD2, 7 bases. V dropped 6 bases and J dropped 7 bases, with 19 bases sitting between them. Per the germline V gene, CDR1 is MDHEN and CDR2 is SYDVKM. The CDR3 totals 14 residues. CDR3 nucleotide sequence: TGTGCCAGCAGCTTAGTCGGGGGGCTGGGAGAGCAGTACTTC. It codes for CASSLVGGLGEQYF. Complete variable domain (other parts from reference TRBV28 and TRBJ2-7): DVKVTQSSRYLVKRTGEKVFLECVQDMDHENMFWYRQDPGLGLRLIYFSYDVKMKEKGDIPEGYSVSREKKERFSLILESASTNQTSMYLCASSLVGGLGEQYFGPGTRLTVT.

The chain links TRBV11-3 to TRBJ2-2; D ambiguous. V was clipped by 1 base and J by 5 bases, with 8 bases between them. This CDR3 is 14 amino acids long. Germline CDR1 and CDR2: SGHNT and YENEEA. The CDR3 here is CASSLGRLTGELFF. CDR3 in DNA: TGTGCCAGCAGCTTAGGGCGCCTAACCGGGGAGCTGTTTTTT.

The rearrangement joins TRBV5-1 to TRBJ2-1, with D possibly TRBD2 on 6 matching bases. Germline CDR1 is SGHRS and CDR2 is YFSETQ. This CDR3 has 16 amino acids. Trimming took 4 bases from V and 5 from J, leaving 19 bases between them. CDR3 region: CASSQAPSAPNNEQFF. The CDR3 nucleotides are TGCGCCAGCAGCCAAGCACCTAGCGCCCCAAACAATGAGCAGTTCTTC.

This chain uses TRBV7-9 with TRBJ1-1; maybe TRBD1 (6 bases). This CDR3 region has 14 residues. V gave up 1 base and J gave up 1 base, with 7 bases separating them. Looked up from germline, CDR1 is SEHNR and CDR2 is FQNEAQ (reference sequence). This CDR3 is CASSLEGGNTEAFF. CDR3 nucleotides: TGTGCCAGCAGCTTAGAGGGGGGGAACACTGAAGCTTTCTTT.

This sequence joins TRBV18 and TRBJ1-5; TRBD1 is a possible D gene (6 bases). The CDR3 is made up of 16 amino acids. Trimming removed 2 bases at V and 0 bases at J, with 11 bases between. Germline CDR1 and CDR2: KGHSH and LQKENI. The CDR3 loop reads CASSPNQGISNQPQHF. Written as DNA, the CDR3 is TGTGCCAGCTCACCAAACCAGGGGATTAGCAATCAGCCCCAGCATTTT.

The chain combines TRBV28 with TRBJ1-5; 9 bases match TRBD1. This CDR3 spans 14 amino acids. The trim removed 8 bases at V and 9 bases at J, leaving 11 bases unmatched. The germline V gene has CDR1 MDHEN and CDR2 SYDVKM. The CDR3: CASRTGVTVRPQHF. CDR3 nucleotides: TGTGCCAGCCGGACAGGGGTTACGGTTAGGCCCCAGCATTTT.

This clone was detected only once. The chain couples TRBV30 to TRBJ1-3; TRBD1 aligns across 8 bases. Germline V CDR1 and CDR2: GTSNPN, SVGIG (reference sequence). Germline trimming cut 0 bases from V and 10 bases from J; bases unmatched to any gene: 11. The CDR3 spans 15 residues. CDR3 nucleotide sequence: TGTGCCTGGAGTGTTATCCACCGGGACAGGATTACCATATATTTT. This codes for CAWSVIHRDRITIYF.

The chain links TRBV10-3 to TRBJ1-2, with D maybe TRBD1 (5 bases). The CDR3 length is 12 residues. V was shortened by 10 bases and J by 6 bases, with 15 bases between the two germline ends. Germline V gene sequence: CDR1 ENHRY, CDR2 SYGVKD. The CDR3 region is CATFDGANGYTF. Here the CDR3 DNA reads TGTGCCACCTTCGATGGGGCCAATGGCTACACCTTC.

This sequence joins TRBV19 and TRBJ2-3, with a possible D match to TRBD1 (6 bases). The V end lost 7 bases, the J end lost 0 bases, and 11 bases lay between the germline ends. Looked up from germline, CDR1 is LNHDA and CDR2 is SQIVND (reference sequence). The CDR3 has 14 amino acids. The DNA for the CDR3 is TGTGCCAGTATCCCTCAGGGGAGCACAGATACGCAGTATTTT. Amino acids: CASIPQGSTDTQYF.